This paragraph covers one TCR beta chain sequence. Its specificity is not known. The sample carries other DNA sequences with the same CDR3. PCR used 60 Vbeta primers and 13 Jbeta primers. Some clones are missing from TCRdb's copy, which holds only in-frame ones; the method was immunoSEQ multiplex PCR. This table has some 150,000 clones, roughly 82% appearing once. CDR1 is MNHEY and CDR2 is SVGAGI in the germline V gene. Trimming cost V 5 bases and J 2 bases, with 9 bases left between them. The CDR3 loop spans 13 amino acids. The data were taken from a study of cytomegalovirus exposure and HLA in healthy donors. Whole-study results and caveats: It was reported that the classifier diagnosed cytomegalovirus status with high specificity and sensitivity in both the original and validation cohorts. A likely sequencing artifact accounted for one observed cluster of highly shared sequence variants. When a later analysis compared HLA-associated TCR beta chains with equally common others, the HLA-associated chains turned out to be more clonally expanded and to have lower generation probabilities.

The genes are TRBV6-5 and TRBJ1-2; a possible D gene is TRBD1 (5 bases). Source material: PBMCs. This TCR came from a man in his fifties or sixties in good health and CMV-seropositive. The CDR3 is CASSPTGNYGYTF. In DNA, the CDR3 is TGTGCCAGCAGTCCTACAGGCAACTATGGCTACACCTTC.